The 5 T cell receptor beta chains listed next were all sequenced from one sample in a study of T-cell memory formation after mild COVID-19 (dated by TCRdb to the early 2020s). Libraries were made using 5' RACE. TCRdb lists the instrument as Illumina NovaSeq 6000. TCRdb took the public reads, trimmed them with fastp at Q25, ran MiXCR for clone calling and kept in-frame beta chains. Records with the same CDR3 protein are collapsed into one entry carrying the most frequent genes and DNA. Recorded for this sample are about 360,000 distinct CDR3 sequences; about 15% of them occurred a single time. The biggest ten clones account for less than 25% of the sample. The sequencing input was PBMCs or a T cell subset sorted from them (not recorded which). The receptors here all came from a man aged 18 to 29 who had mild COVID-19 (a few samples of this study predate the infection). The sample titles of this study are shuffled in the database, so cell type and time point are left out; the donor was told from shared clones.

The CDR3 nucleotides are TGTGCCAGCTCTCCCTCCGGGGGTCAGCCCCAGCATTTT. Protein: CASSPSGGQPQHF. The J gene is TRBJ1-5, the V gene TRBV28; maybe TRBD1 (5 bases). Germline-derived CDR1 and CDR2 are MDHEN and SYDVKM. The V end was cut by 8 bases, the J end by 6 bases, with 14 bases between. This CDR3 is 13 amino acids long.

The CDR3 sequence: CASSPYTTAQTHSGNTIYF. The CDR3 coding sequence is TGTGCCAGCAGCCCCTACACCACCGCACAAACCCACTCTGGAAACACCATATATTTT. The chain links TRBV4-2 to TRBJ1-3; D is unresolved. The CDR3 sequence is 19 residues long. The V gene lost 4 bases and the J gene lost 0 bases, with 22 bases spanning the gap. The germline gives CDR1 LGHNA, CDR2 YNFKEQ.

V usage is TRBV7-7 and J usage is TRBJ2-7; D is possibly TRBD1 (6 bases). The CDR3 length is 14 residues. Germline V lookup: CDR1 SSHAT, CDR2 FNYEAQ (reference sequence). CDR3 coding DNA: TGTGCTAGCAGCCCCGCTGGGGGCACCTACGAGCAGTACGTC. Translation: CASSPAGGTYEQYV.

The genes are TRBV12-3 or TRBV12-4 and TRBJ2-1, with D perhaps matching TRBD1 or TRBD2 (6 bases each). The CDR3 length is 17 residues. Trimming removed 5 bases at V and 0 bases at J, with 17 bases between. CDR3 DNA: TGTGCCAGCAGTCCCCCTTTAAAGGGGGGCTCCTACAATGAGCAGTTCTTC. Residues: CASSPPLKGGSYNEQFF.

There are many counts of this clonotype. This chain links TRBV10-3 with TRBJ2-5; D could derive from TRBD1 or TRBD2 (5 bases each). CDR1 and CDR2 (germline): ENHRY, SYGVKD. V lost 3 bases to trimming and J lost 6 bases, with 14 bases between them. The CDR3 sequence is 14 residues long. The CDR3 is CAISESWGSQTQYF. CDR3 bases: TGTGCCATCAGTGAATCTTGGGGGTCCCAGACCCAGTACTTC.